Included here is one T cell receptor (beta chain) sequence, with context. The antigen is unknown. The sample is drawn from a study of shared clonotypes between healthy human individuals. Study-level background: Three CD4 naive, three CD4 memory, two CD8 naive and one CD8 memory plate were used per donor. Findings of the study overall: In general, naive subsets displayed greater estimated richness than memory subsets did.

The germline CDR1 and CDR2 sequences are KGHSH and LQKENI. Trimming took 6 bases from V and 2 from J, leaving 23 bases between them. The CDR3 sequence is 17 residues long. Method: immunoSEQ multiplex PCR; TCRdb's copy keeps in-frame clones and lacks some. The sample yields approximately 2,300,000 clones, 85% to 95% seen once. This TCR derives from a young man in good health. Some clones in this sample may be carry-over from other donors' samples. The sequenced sample was naive CD4+ T cells from PBMCs. This sample's subset: CD45RA+ positively selected. The chain links TRBV18 to TRBJ2-7; no definite D call. CDR3 bases: TGTGCCAGCTCCCTTGGGGTTCTAAGGGTTGCAGCCTACGAGCAGTACTTC. The encoded protein is CASSLGVLRVAAYEQYF.